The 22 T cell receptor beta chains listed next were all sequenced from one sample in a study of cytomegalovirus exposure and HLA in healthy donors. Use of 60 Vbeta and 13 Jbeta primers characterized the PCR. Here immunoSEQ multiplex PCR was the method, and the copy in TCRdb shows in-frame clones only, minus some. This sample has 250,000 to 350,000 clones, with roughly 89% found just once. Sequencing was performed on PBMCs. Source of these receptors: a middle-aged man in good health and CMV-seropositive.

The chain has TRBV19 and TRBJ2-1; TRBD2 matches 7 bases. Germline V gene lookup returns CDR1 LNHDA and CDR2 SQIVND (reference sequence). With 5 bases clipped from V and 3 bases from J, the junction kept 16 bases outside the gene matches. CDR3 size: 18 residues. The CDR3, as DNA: TGTGCCAGTAGTTCAAGGGGACTACCGAGGGAAAACTACAATGAGCAGTTCTTC. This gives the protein CASSSRGLPRENYNEQFF.

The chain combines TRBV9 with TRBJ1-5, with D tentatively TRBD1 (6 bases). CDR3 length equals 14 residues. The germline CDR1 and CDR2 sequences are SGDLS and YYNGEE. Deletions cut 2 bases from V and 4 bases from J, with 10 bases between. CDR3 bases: TGTGCCAGCAGCGTCGGACAGCAGAATCAGCCCCAGCATTTT. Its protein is CASSVGQQNQPQHF.

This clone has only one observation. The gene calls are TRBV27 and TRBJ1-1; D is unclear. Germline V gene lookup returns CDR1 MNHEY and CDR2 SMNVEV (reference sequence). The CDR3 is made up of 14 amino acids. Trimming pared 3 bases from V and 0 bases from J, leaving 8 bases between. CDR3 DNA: TGTGCCAGCAGTTTCCGGCGGCTGAACACTGAAGCTTTCTTT. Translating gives CASSFRRLNTEAFF.

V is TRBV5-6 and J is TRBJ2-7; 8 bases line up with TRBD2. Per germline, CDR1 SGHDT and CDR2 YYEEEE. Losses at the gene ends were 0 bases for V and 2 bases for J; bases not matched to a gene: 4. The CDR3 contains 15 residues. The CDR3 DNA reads TGTGCCAGCAGCTTGGCGGGACTAGTAACCTACGAGCAGTACTTC. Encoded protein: CASSLAGLVTYEQYF.

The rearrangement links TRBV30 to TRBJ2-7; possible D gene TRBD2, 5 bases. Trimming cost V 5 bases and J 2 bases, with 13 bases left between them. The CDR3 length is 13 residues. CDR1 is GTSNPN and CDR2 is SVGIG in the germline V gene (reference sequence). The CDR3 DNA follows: TGTGCCTGGGAGGGAGAGCCCACCTACGAGCAGTACTTC. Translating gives CAWEGEPTYEQYF. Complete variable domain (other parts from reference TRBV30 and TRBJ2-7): SQTIHQWPATLVQPVGSPLSLECTVEGTSNPNLYWYRQAAGRGLQLLFYSVGIGQISSEVPQNLSASRPQDRQFILSSKKLLLSDSGFYLCAWEGEPTYEQYFGPGTRLTVT.

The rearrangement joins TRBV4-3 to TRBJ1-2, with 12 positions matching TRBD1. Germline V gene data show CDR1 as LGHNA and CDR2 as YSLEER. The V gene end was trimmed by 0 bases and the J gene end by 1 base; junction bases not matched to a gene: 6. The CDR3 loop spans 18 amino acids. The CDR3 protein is CASSQDGGQGAYNYGYTF. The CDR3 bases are TGCGCCAGCAGCCAAGATGGGGGACAGGGGGCTTATAACTATGGCTACACCTTC.

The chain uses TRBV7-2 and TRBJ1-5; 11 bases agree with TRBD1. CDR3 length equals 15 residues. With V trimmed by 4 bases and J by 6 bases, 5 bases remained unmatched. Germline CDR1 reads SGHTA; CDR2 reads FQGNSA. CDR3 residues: CASSWDRGYGQPQHF. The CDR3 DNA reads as TGTGCCAGCAGCTGGGACAGGGGGTACGGTCAGCCCCAGCATTTT. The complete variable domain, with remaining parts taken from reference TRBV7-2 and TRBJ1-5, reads GAGVSQSPSNKVTEKGKDVELRCDPISGHTALYWYRQSLGQGLEFLIYFQGNSAPDKSGLPSDRFSAERTGGSVSTLTIQRTQQEDSAVYLCASSWDRGYGQPQHFGDGTRLSIL.

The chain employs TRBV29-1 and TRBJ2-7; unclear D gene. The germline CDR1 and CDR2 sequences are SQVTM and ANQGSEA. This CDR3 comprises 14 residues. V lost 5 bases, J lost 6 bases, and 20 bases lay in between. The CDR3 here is CSVTPPSAGGEQYF. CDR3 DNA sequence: TGCAGCGTTACCCCCCCCAGCGCCGGCGGCGAGCAGTACTTC.

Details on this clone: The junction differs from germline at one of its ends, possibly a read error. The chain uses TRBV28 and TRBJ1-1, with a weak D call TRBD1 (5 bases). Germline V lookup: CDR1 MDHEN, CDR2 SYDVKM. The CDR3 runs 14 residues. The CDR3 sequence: CASSLSRDEARRVF. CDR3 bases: TGTGCCAGCAGTTTATCCAGGGATGAGGCGAGGAGGGTCTTT.

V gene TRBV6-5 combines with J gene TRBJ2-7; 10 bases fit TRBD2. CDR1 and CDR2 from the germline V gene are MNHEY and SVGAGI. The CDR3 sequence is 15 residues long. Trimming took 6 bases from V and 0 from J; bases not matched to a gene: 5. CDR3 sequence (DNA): TGTGCCAGCAGCTATAGCGGGAGGAACTCCTACGAGCAGTACTTC. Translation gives CASSYSGRNSYEQYF.

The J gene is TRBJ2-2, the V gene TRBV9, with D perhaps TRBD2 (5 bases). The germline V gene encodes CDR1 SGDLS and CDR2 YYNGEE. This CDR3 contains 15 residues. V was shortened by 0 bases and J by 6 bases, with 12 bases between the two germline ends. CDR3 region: CASSVASGNPGELFF. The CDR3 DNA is TGTGCCAGCAGCGTAGCTTCGGGGAATCCCGGGGAGCTGTTTTTT.

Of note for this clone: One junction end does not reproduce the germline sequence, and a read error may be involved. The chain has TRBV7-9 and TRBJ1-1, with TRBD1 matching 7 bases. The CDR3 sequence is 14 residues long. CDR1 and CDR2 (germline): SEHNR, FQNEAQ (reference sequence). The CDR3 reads CSSSQWDRGTEAFF. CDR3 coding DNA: TGTTCCAGCAGCCAGTGGGACAGAGGGACTGAAGCTTTCTTT.

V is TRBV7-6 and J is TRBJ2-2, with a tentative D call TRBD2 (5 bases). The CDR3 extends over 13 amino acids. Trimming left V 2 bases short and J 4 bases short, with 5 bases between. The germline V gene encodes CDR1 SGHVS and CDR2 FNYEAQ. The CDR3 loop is CASSLRGTGELFF. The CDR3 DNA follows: TGTGCCAGCAGCTTACGGGGCACCGGGGAGCTGTTTTTT.

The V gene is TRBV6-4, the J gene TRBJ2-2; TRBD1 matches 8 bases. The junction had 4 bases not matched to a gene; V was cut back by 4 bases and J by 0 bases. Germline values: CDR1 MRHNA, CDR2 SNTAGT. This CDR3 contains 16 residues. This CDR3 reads CASSVTGATNTGELFF. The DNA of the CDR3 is TGTGCCAGCAGTGTGACAGGGGCGACGAACACCGGGGAGCTGTTTTTT.

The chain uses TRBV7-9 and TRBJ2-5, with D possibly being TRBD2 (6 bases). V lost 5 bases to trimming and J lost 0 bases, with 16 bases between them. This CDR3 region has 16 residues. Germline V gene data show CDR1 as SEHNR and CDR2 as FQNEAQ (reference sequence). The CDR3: CASSPDGTSYQETQYF. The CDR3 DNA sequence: TGTGCCAGCAGCCCCGACGGCACTAGCTACCAAGAGACCCAGTACTTC.

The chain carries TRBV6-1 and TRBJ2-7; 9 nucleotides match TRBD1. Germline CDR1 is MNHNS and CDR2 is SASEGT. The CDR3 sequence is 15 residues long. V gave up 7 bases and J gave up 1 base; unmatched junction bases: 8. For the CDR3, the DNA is TGTGCCAGCATTCCTTGGGGGACAGGGTCCTACGAGCAGTACTTC. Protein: CASIPWGTGSYEQYF.

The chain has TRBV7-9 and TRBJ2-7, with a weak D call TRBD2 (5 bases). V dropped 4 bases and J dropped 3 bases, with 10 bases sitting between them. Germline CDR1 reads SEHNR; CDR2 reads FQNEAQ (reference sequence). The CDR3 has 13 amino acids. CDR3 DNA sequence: TGTGCCAGCAGCTCCTCTAGCTTCTACGAGCAGTACTTC. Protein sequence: CASSSSSFYEQYF.

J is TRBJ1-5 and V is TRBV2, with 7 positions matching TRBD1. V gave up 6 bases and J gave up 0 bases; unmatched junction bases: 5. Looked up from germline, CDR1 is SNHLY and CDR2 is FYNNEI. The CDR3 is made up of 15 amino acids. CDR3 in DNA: TGTGCCAGCAGAGTACAGGGGATTAGCAATCAGCCCCAGCATTTT. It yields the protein CASRVQGISNQPQHF.

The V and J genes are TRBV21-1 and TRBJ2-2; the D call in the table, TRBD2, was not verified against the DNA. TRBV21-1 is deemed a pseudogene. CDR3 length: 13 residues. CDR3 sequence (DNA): TGTGCCAGCAGCATTCTTAACACCGGGGAGCTGTTTTTT. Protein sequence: CASSILNTGELFF.

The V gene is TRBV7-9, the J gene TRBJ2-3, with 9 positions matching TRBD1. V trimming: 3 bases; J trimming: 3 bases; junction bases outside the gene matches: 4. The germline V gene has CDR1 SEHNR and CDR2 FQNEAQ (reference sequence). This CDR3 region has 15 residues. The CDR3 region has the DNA TGTGCCAGCAGCTTCTGGACAGGGGTAACAGATACGCAGTATTTT. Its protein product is CASSFWTGVTDTQYF.

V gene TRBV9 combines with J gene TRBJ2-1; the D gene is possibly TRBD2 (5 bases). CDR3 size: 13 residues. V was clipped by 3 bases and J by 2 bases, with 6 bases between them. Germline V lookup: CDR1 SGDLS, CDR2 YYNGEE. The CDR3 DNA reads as TGTGCCAGCAGCGCCGGGACCTACAATGAGCAGTTCTTC. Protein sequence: CASSAGTYNEQFF.

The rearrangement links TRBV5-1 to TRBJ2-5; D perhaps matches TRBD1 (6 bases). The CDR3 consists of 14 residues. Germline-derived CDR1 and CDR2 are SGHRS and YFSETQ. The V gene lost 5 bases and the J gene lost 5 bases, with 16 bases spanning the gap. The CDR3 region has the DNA TGCGCCAGCAGTCTAACAGGGTCTCTGGAGACCCAGTACTTC. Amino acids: CASSLTGSLETQYF. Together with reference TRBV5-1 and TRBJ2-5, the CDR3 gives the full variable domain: KAGVTQTPRYLIKTRGQQVTLSCSPISGHRSVSWYQQTPGQGLQFLFEYFSETQRNKGNFPGRFSGRQFSNSRSEMNVSTLELGDSALYLCASSLTGSLETQYFGPGTRLLVL.